One and the same sample provided the 3 T cell receptor beta chains below, sequenced in a study of T-cell memory formation after mild COVID-19. TCRdb itself ran the 5' RACE reads through MiXCR, one entry per CDR3 protein. Here the sample spans about 110,000 distinct CDR3 sequences, 22% being singletons. The specimen was PBMCs or a T cell subset sorted from them (not recorded which). These receptors were taken from a man aged 18 to 30 who had mild COVID-19 (a few samples of this study predate the infection). Cell type and time point are not known.

The chain couples TRBV12-3 or TRBV12-4 to TRBJ2-5; possibly TRBD1 for D (6 bases). Trimming stripped 7 bases from V and 5 bases from J, with 11 bases between. The CDR3 spans 12 residues. CDR3 residues: CASTQGRETQYF. CDR3 coding DNA: TGTGCCAGCACACAGGGAAGGGAGACCCAGTACTTC.

The V and J genes are TRBV6-2 or TRBV6-3 and TRBJ2-7, with 10 bases fitting TRBD2. CDR3 size: 13 residues. Trimming at V came to 6 bases and at J to 6 bases, leaving 5 bases not matched to a gene. From germline, CDR1 is MNHEY and CDR2 SVGEGT. CDR3 residues: CASRKRGGVEQYV. The CDR3, as DNA: TGTGCCAGCAGGAAGCGGGGGGGCGTCGAGCAGTACGTC.

This chain links TRBV5-1 with TRBJ2-5, with 8 bases identical to TRBD1. CDR3 length: 13 amino acids. V gave up 7 bases and J gave up 3 bases; unmatched junction bases: 5. CDR1 and CDR2 from the germline V gene are SGHRS and YFSETQ. The DNA of the CDR3 is TGCGCCAGCGCCAAGACAGGGGAAGAGACCCAGTACTTC. This codes for CASAKTGEETQYF.